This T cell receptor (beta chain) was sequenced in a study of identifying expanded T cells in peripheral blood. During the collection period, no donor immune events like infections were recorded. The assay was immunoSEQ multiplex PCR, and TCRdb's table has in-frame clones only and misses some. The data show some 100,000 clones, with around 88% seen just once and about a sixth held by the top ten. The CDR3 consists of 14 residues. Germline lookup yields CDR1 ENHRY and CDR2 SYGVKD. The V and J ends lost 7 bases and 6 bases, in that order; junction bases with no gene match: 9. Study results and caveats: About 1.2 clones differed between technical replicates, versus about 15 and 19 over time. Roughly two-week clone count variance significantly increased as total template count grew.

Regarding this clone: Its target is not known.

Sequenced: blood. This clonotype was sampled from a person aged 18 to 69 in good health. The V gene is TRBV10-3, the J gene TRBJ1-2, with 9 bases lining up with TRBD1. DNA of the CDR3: TGTGCCATCAATGTGGGACAGGGCTTCAATGGCTACACCTTC. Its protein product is CAINVGQGFNGYTF.